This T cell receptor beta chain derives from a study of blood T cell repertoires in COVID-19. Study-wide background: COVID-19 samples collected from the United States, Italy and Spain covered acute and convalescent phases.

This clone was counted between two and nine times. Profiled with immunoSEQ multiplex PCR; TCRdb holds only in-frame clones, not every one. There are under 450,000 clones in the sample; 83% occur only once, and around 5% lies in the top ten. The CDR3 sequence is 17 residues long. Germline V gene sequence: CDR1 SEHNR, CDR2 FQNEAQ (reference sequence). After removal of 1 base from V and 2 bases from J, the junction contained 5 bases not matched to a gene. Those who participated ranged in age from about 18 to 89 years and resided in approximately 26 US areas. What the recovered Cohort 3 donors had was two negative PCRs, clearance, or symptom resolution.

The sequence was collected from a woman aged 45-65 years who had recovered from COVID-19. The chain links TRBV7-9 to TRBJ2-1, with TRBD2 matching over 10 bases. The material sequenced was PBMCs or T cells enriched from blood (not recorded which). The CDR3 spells CASSLGRAGGPYNEQFF. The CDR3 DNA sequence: TGTGCCAGCAGCTTAGGGCGAGCGGGGGGGCCCTACAATGAGCAGTTCTTC.